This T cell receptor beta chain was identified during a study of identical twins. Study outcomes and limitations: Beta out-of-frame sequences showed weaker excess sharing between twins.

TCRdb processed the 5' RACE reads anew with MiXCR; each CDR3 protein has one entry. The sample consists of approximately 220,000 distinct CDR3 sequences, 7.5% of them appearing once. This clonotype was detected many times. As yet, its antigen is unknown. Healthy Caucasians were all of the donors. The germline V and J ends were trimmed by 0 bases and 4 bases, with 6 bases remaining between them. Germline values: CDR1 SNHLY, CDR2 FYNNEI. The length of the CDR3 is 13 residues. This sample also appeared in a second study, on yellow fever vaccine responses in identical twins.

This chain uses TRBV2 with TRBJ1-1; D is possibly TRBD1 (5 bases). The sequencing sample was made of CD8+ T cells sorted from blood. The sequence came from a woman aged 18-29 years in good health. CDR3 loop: CASSEAGGTEAFF. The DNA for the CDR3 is TGTGCCAGCAGTGAAGCGGGGGGCACTGAAGCTTTCTTT.